This entry lists 13 T cell receptor beta chains sequenced from one sample in a study of cytomegalovirus exposure and HLA in healthy donors. A multiplex PCR was run with 60 Vbeta primers and 13 Jbeta primers. TCRdb's table, derived via immunoSEQ multiplex PCR, lists solely in-frame clones and lacks some. The table lists some 150,000 clones, approximately 80% of them singletons. Sequences were obtained from PBMCs. The receptors were sampled from a woman aged 45-59 years in good health and CMV-seropositive.

The J gene is TRBJ2-7, the V gene TRBV6-1; 9 bases are a match to TRBD1. Germline CDR1 reads MNHNS; CDR2 reads SASEGT. CDR3 length: 13 amino acids. Trimming cost V 9 bases and J 2 bases; bases outside gene matches: 5. This CDR3 is CASLDRGPYEQYF. CDR3 bases: TGTGCCAGTCTGGACAGGGGTCCCTACGAGCAGTACTTC.

The chain combines TRBV4-1 with TRBJ2-7, with TRBD2 as a possible D gene (6 bases). This CDR3 has 16 residues. CDR1 and CDR2 from the germline V gene are MGHRA and YSYEKL. Trimming stripped 1 base from V and 0 bases from J, with 13 bases between. The CDR3: CASSQAPGRGSYEQYF. The CDR3 nucleotides read TGCGCCAGCAGCCAAGCCCCGGGGCGGGGCTCCTACGAGCAGTACTTC.

This rearrangement joins TRBV7-8 to TRBJ1-6; TRBD1 might be the D (6 bases). Germline CDR1 is SGHVS and CDR2 is FQNEAQ. This CDR3 contains 15 residues. V was shortened by 5 bases and J by 6 bases, with 14 bases between the two germline ends. In DNA form, the CDR3 reads TGTGCCAGCAGCCCCCTAGGGACACCTAATTCACCCCTCCACTTT. It specifies CASSPLGTPNSPLHF.

The CDR3: CASKGDSPEQYF. The CDR3 DNA reads as TGTGCCAGCAAGGGAGACTCTCCCGAGCAGTACTTC. This sequence joins TRBV11-2 and TRBJ2-7, with TRBD2 as a possible D gene (5 bases). There are 12 residues in the CDR3. CDR1 and CDR2 (germline): SGHAT, FQNNGV. Trimming shortened V by 7 bases and J by 6 bases, and 13 bases separated the two germline ends.

The chain links TRBV25-1 to TRBJ2-7; 7 bases match TRBD1. CDR3 length: 14 amino acids. Germline lookup yields CDR1 MGHDK and CDR2 SYGVNS. V was clipped by 4 bases and J by 0 bases; unmatched bases: 3. CDR3 in DNA: TGTGCCAGCAGTGGAGGGACAGCCTCCTACGAGCAGTACTTC. It specifies CASSGGTASYEQYF.

CDR3 loop: CASSEGGGYTF. CDR3 sequence (DNA): TGTGCCAGCAGTGAAGGGGGCGGCTACACCTTC. The rearrangement links TRBV25-1 to TRBJ1-2, with a possible D match to TRBD1 (6 bases). CDR3 size: 11 residues. The germline gives CDR1 MGHDK, CDR2 SYGVNS. Trimming left V 2 bases short and J 8 bases short, with 6 bases between.

The V call is TRBV7-2, the J call TRBJ2-7; possibly TRBD1 for D (6 bases). Germline-derived CDR1 and CDR2 are SGHTA and FQGNSA. The length of the CDR3 is 15 residues. Trimming took off 0 bases at V and 2 bases at J, with 11 bases between the two ends. The CDR3 sequence: CASSLAGARAYEQYF. The CDR3 region has the DNA TGTGCCAGCAGCTTAGCGGGGGCAAGAGCCTACGAGCAGTACTTC.

The genes are TRBV11-2 and TRBJ1-2; 7 bases are shared with TRBD1. Germline trimming cut 5 bases from V and 8 bases from J; bases unmatched to any gene: 8. The CDR3 length is 13 residues. Germline V gene data show CDR1 as SGHAT and CDR2 as FQNNGV. CDR3 nucleotide sequence: TGTGCCAGCAGCATGACAGGGCGTAGGGGCTACACCTTC. Its protein is CASSMTGRRGYTF.

The chain couples TRBV6-5 to TRBJ1-2; 8 bases match TRBD1. Germline V gene sequence: CDR1 MNHEY, CDR2 SVGAGI. The CDR3 length is 13 residues. J was trimmed by 8 bases and V by 6 bases; bases with no gene match: 8. The CDR3 coding sequence is TGTGCCAGCAGCGCAGGGGGCTCAGGAGGCTACACCTTC. This encodes CASSAGGSGGYTF.

The chain joins TRBV5-4 to TRBJ2-3; 7 nucleotides match TRBD2. Trimming took 2 bases from V and 0 from J; bases not matched to a gene: 3. The CDR3 sequence is 15 residues long. Per the germline V gene, CDR1 is SGHNT and CDR2 is YYREEE (reference sequence). The DNA of the CDR3 is TGTGCCAGCAGCTTAGACGGGGGGAGCACAGATACGCAGTATTTT. Residues: CASSLDGGSTDTQYF. The full variable domain, completed using reference TRBV5-4 and TRBJ2-3, is ETGVTQSPTHLIKTRGQQVTLRCSSQSGHNTVSWYQQALGQGPQFIFQYYREEENGRGNFPPRFSGLQFPNYSSELNVNALELDDSALYLCASSLDGGSTDTQYFGPGTRLTVL.

The genes are TRBV4-2 and TRBJ1-3; D is uncertain. V was shortened by 2 bases and J by 4 bases, with 12 bases between the two germline ends. Germline-derived CDR1 and CDR2 are LGHNA and YNFKEQ. There are 15 residues in the CDR3. The CDR3 sequence is CASSQNVGGGNTIYF. CDR3 DNA: TGTGCCAGCAGCCAAAACGTTGGAGGAGGAAACACCATATATTTT.

The chain joins TRBV18 to TRBJ1-6, with D possibly TRBD1 on 5 matching bases. Per the germline V gene, CDR1 is KGHSH and CDR2 is LQKENI. The CDR3 loop spans 16 amino acids. Trimming removed 2 bases from V and 9 bases from J, with 17 bases in between. This CDR3 reads CASSPYLSTGGSPLHF. CDR3 nucleotides: TGTGCCAGCTCACCATATTTATCGACCGGGGGTTCACCCCTCCACTTT.

The chain has TRBV7-9 and TRBJ2-7, with 10 bases fitting TRBD1. Germline assignment: CDR1 SEHNR and CDR2 FQNEAQ (reference sequence). The V and J ends lost 0 bases and 6 bases, in that order; junction bases with no gene match: 8. The CDR3 consists of 16 residues. CDR3 region: CASSLATGQGIGEQYF. DNA of the CDR3: TGTGCCAGCAGCTTAGCCACGGGACAGGGGATTGGCGAGCAGTACTTC.